This T cell receptor beta chain was recorded in a study of chemoradiotherapy in HPV16-positive cancers. Study-wide points: HPV-responsive T-cell expansion during chemoradiotherapy was linked to improved recurrence-free survival in HPV16-positive patients.

This clone came up once. Its target is not known. Per germline, CDR1 SGHTA and CDR2 FQGTGA. With 5 bases clipped from V and 4 bases from J, the junction kept 2 bases outside the gene matches. CDR3 length equals 13 residues. Produced via immunoSEQ multiplex PCR; TCRdb's table is partial and in-frame only. The table has more than 12,000 clones, approximately 91% seen once. V and J are TRBV7-3 and TRBJ2-3; 8 nucleotides line up with TRBD2. This sequence was found in a human donor with HPV-associated anogenital cancer. Sequenced material: blood, taken from a patient who underwent chemoradiotherapy. CDR3 bases: TGTGCCAGCAGCGAGGGACTAGCAGATACGCAGTATTTT. Translated, it gives CASSEGLADTQYF.